This TCR beta chain was found in a study of CD8 T cells in Susac syndrome. Study details: When their blood was taken, patients with Susac syndrome were therapy-naive, taking corticosteroids, or taking intravenous immunoglobulin alone.

The CDR3 length is 15 residues. CDR1 and CDR2 (germline): LNHDA, SQIVND (reference sequence). Unmatched junction bases numbered 12, after V lost 5 bases and J lost 7 bases. RNA was extracted with the RNeasy kit, and a quantity of roughly 0.5 to 1 ug was reverse transcribed using random hexamers. A multiplex approach, immunoSEQ multiplex PCR, amplified TCR beta CDR3 across 54 Vbeta and 13 Jbeta. TCRdb re-called the immunoSEQ multiplex PCR reads through MiXCR, storing one row per CDR3 protein. The data contain 180,000 or so distinct CDR3 sequences, around 94% of them singletons. Study findings and constraints: Regarding the TCR sequencing and HLA analysis, the study admitted that a relatively small number of individuals were involved.

With regard to this clonotype: Its target is unknown.

The chain joins TRBV19 to TRBJ1-2, with 8 positions matching TRBD1. The sequenced sample consisted of CD4+ T cells from PBMCs. This TCR was sampled from a human donor with Susac syndrome. The CDR3 nucleotides read TGTGCCAGTAGTTTCAGATCCGGGACAGGTCGTGGCTACACCTTC. Translation gives CASSFRSGTGRGYTF.